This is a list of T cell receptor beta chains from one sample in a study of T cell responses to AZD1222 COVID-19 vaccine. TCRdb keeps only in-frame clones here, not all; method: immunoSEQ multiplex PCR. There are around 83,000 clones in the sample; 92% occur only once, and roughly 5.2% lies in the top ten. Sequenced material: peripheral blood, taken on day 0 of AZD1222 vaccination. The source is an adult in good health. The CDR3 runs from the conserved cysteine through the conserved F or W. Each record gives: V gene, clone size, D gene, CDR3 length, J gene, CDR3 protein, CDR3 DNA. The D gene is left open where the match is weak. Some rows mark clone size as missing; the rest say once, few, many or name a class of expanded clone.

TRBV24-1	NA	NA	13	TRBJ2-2	CAIQAGNTGELFF	TGTGCCATCCAAGCGGGGAACACCGGGGAGCTGTTTTTT
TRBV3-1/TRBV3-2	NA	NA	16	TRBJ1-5	CASSQGVTPGNQPQHF	TGTGCCAGCAGCCAAGGGGTGACCCCAGGGAATCAGCCCCAGCATTTT
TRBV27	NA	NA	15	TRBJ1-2	CASSRTGGANYGYTF	TGTGCCAGCAGTCGTACAGGAGGGGCTAACTATGGCTACACCTTC
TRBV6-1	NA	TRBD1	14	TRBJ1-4	CASRKQGQGEKLFF	TGTGCCAGCAGGAAACAGGGGCAAGGTGAAAAACTGTTTTTT
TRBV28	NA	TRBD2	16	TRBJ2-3	CASSITSGKGTDTQYF	TGTGCCAGCAGTATCACTAGCGGGAAGGGCACAGATACGCAGTATTTT
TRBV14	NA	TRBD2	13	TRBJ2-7	CASSLSGIYEQYF	TGTGCCAGCAGTCTAAGCGGGATCTACGAGCAGTACTTC
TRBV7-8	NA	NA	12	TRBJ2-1	CASSPLQAEQFF	TGTGCCAGCAGCCCATTGCAGGCTGAGCAGTTCTTC
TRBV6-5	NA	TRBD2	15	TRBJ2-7	CASSWTSGVAYEQYF	TGTGCCAGCAGTTGGACTAGCGGGGTAGCCTACGAGCAGTACTTC
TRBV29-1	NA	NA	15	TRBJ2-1	CSVEDLRSSYNEQFF	TGCAGCGTTGAAGACCTCAGGAGCTCCTACAATGAGCAGTTCTTC
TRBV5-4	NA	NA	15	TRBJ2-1	CASSLPPGLNNEQFF	TGTGCCAGCAGCTTGCCCCCGGGACTTAACAATGAGCAGTTCTTC
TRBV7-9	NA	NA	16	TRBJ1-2	CASSLGSSTANYGYTF	TGTGCCAGCAGCTTAGGGTCTTCTACCGCTAACTATGGCTACACCTTC
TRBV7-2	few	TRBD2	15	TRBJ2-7	CASSLSSGGPYEQYF	TGTGCCAGCAGCTTATCGTCGGGAGGGCCTTACGAGCAGTACTTC
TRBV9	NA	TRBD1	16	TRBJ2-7	CASSVVGTGKRDEQYF	TGTGCCAGCAGCGTAGTCGGGACAGGCAAGAGGGACGAGCAGTACTTC
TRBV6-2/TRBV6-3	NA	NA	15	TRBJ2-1	CASSYAGAGYNEQFF	TGTGCCAGCAGTTACGCGGGCGCAGGCTACAATGAGCAGTTCTTC
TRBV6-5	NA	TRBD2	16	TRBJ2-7	CASSYSVPSGRSEQYF	TGTGCCAGCAGTTACTCGGTCCCTAGCGGGAGATCCGAGCAGTACTTC
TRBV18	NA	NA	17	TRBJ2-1	CASSLIRVGGSYNEQFF	TGTGCCAGCTCGTTGATCCGAGTCGGTGGCTCCTACAATGAGCAGTTCTTC